These 15 T cell receptor beta chains originate from one sample sequenced in a study of T cell repertoires in cytomegalovirus infection (dated by TCRdb to between 2018 and 2020). The sample was run on an Illumina HiSeq 1500. In TCRdb, the public reads were trimmed at Q25 with fastp and aligned with MiXCR, with productive beta chains retained. A single entry per CDR3 protein holds the most common genes and DNA from its merged rows. The sample table records 150,000 to 200,000 distinct CDR3 sequences; approximately 19% of these occur just once. Around 2.7% of the sample lies in the top ten. What was sequenced was PBMCs. The receptors shown here come from a human donor in good health (CMV status not recorded). Some clones in this sample may be carry-over from other donors' samples.

V usage is TRBV14 and J usage is TRBJ1-4; no firm D call. The germline V gene encodes CDR1 SGHDN and CDR2 FVKESK. With 5 bases removed from V and 8 bases from J, the gap between germline ends came to 21 bases. This CDR3 is built from 16 residues. The CDR3 is CASSRRAGLGGEKLFF. CDR3 nucleotide sequence: TGTGCCAGCAGCAGGAGGGCGGGCCTTGGCGGCGAAAAACTGTTTTTT.

This clonotype was counted many times. The rearrangement links TRBV7-6 to TRBJ2-3, with D hard to call. CDR1 and CDR2 from the germline V gene are SGHVS and FNYEAQ. CDR3 length: 15 residues. Trimming cost V 0 bases and J 2 bases, with 9 bases left between them. The CDR3 DNA is TGTGCCAGCAGCTTAGCGAAAGGATCCACAGATACGCAGTATTTT. Amino acids: CASSLAKGSTDTQYF.

The table lists this clonotype with many counts. The V and J genes are TRBV7-2 and TRBJ2-6, with D unresolved. The CDR3 length is 14 residues. CDR1 is SGHTA and CDR2 is FQGNSA in the germline V gene. The V end was cut by 3 bases, the J end by 0 bases, with 3 bases between. CDR3 amino acids: CASSFNSGANVLTF. The CDR3 region has the DNA TGTGCCAGCAGCTTCAACTCTGGGGCCAACGTCCTGACTTTC.

The sample holds many counts of this clonotype. The chain carries TRBV7-2 and TRBJ1-2; 7 nucleotides agree with TRBD1. CDR3 length: 15 residues. Germline assignment: CDR1 SGHTA and CDR2 FQGNSA. J was trimmed by 1 base and V by 5 bases; bases with no gene match: 7. CDR3 coding DNA: TGTGCCAGCAGCCGCCGGGGGACAGATAACTATGGCTACACCTTC. Its translation is CASSRRGTDNYGYTF.

This chain joins TRBV19 and TRBJ2-1; weak D call: TRBD2 (6 bases). The germline V gene has CDR1 LNHDA and CDR2 SQIVND (reference sequence). With 6 bases removed from V and 3 bases from J, the gap between germline ends came to 24 bases. The CDR3 has 18 residues. Written as DNA, the CDR3 is TGTGCCAGTAGCTCTCTTCTAGCGAGACGTACCTTCTACAATGAGCAGTTCTTC. It yields the protein CASSSLLARRTFYNEQFF.

In this sample, this clonotype turned up a few times. The chain employs TRBV29-1 and TRBJ2-1; D might be TRBD2 (5 bases). The V end was cut by 5 bases, the J end by 0 bases, with 11 bases between. Germline assignment: CDR1 SQVTM and CDR2 ANQGSEA. The CDR3 has 14 residues. In DNA form, the CDR3 reads TGCAGCGTTATTAGCGACTCCTCCTACAATGAGCAGTTCTTC. Translating gives CSVISDSSYNEQFF.

The rearrangement joins TRBV6-5 to TRBJ2-5; the match to TRBD1 covers 7 bases. CDR3 length: 13 residues. CDR1 MNHEY and CDR2 SVGAGI come from the germline V gene. The V segment lost 5 bases and the J segment 5 bases; nucleotides outside the gene matches: 5. The CDR3 loop is CASSPRGTETQYF. The CDR3 DNA follows: TGTGCCAGCAGTCCCAGGGGGACGGAGACCCAGTACTTC.

This clonotype was counted between two and nine times. V usage is TRBV29-1 and J usage is TRBJ1-1; no definite D call. Germline V gene lookup returns CDR1 SQVTM and CDR2 ANQGSEA. V lost 7 bases to trimming and J lost 3 bases, with 3 bases between them. The CDR3 has 9 amino acids. The CDR3, as DNA: TGCAGCGCGGACACTGAAGCTTTCTTT. Protein product: CSADTEAFF.

This chain's CDR3 is CSARDPSSYEQYF. CDR3 nucleotides: TGCAGTGCGCGGGACCCAAGCTCCTACGAGCAGTACTTC. The rearrangement links TRBV20-1 to TRBJ2-7; tentatively, D is TRBD2 (6 bases). Germline loops: CDR1 DFQATT, CDR2 SNEGSKA (reference sequence). CDR3 length equals 13 residues. V was pared by 6 bases and J by 0 bases, with 12 bases between.

This clonotype was detected a few times. The chain joins TRBV7-3 to TRBJ2-1; D possibly corresponds to TRBD1 (6 bases). Germline V gene sequence: CDR1 SGHTA, CDR2 FQGTGA. V was cut by 3 bases and J by 5 bases, with 8 bases left in between. This CDR3 spans 13 amino acids. The CDR3 DNA sequence: TGTGCCAGCAGCTTTACAGGGAACAATGAGCAGTTCTTC. Translation: CASSFTGNNEQFF.

This clonotype showed up just a few times. The chain uses TRBV19 and TRBJ2-1, with 7 bases aligning to TRBD2. The V and J ends lost 3 bases and 5 bases, in that order; junction bases with no gene match: 10. In germline, CDR1 is LNHDA, CDR2 SQIVND (reference sequence). This CDR3 has 16 residues. This CDR3 is CASSMIGGSRNNEQFF. Here the CDR3 DNA reads TGTGCCAGTAGTATGATTGGCGGGAGCAGGAACAATGAGCAGTTCTTC. Full variable domain (missing parts from reference TRBV19 and TRBJ2-1): DGGITQSPKYLFRKEGQNVTLSCEQNLNHDAMYWYRQDPGQGLRLIYYSQIVNDFQKGDIAEGYSVSREKKESFPLTVTSAQKNPTAFYLCASSMIGGSRNNEQFFGPGTRLTVL.

This clonotype was observed a few times. The chain employs TRBV11-2 and TRBJ1-2; D unclear. The CDR3 length is 13 residues. The V end lost 3 bases, the J end lost 7 bases, and 12 bases lay between the germline ends. Germline V gene lookup returns CDR1 SGHAT and CDR2 FQNNGV. CDR3 in DNA: TGTGCCAGCAGCTTGGAGCCAACCAGTGGCTACACCTTC. It encodes CASSLEPTSGYTF.

This clonotype was counted many times. The chain joins TRBV10-3 to TRBJ1-3, with no clear D. Trimming stripped 0 bases from V and 3 bases from J, with 12 bases between. Germline V gene data show CDR1 as ENHRY and CDR2 as SYGVKD. CDR3 length: 16 residues. This CDR3 is CAISESLGMLGNTIYF. As DNA, the CDR3 is TGTGCCATCAGTGAGTCTTTAGGAATGCTTGGAAACACCATATATTTT.

J is TRBJ2-5 and V is TRBV29-1; tentative D call: TRBD2 (6 bases). Trimming stripped 2 bases from V and 4 bases from J, with 17 bases between. The V gene's germline CDR1 is SQVTM and CDR2 ANQGSEA. The length of the CDR3 is 15 residues. CDR3 DNA sequence: TGCAGCGTTGAAATCGGGAGTGGGTTAGTAGAGACCCAGTACTTC. Residues: CSVEIGSGLVETQYF.

In its sample, this clonotype was seen a few times. For the CDR3, the DNA is TGTGCCAGCAGCTTAGAGGCTAGCAACAATGAGCAGTTCTTC. It codes for CASSLEASNNEQFF. The rearrangement uses TRBV7-6 and TRBJ2-1, with D tentatively TRBD2 (5 bases). CDR3 length: 14 amino acids. The germline V gene encodes CDR1 SGHVS and CDR2 FNYEAQ. The V end lost 1 base, the J end lost 5 bases, and 9 bases lay between the germline ends.